This T cell receptor (beta chain) was recovered during a study of T cells in Graves' hyperthyroidism and ophthalmopathy (dated by TCRdb to about 2019). Study-level background: Peripheral blood samples were taken at the time of initial diagnosis, prior to any treatment. For training and testing, the 110 or so patients in the discovery cohort were randomly divided in a 7:3 ratio. The paper reports TCR Vbeta CDR3 sequencing of fewer than 150 peripheral blood samples: around 45 ophthalmopathy, fewer than 85 hyperthyroidism and about 17 progressor patients. In about six Graves' hyperthyroidism patients, the study also compared T-cell repertoires from thyroid tissue with T-cell repertoires from blood. After sampling, hyperthyroidism patients received methimazole starting at 30 mg daily, and ophthalmopathy patients received high-dose intravenous methylprednisolone. TCR V-J signatures able to tell the groups apart were searched for in a discovery cohort of approximately 95 patients, of whom around 43 had Graves' ophthalmopathy and more than 55 had stable Graves' hyperthyroidism. Prospective prediction of ophthalmopathy was tested in an independent validation cohort of 18 to 20 hyperthyroidism patients and 17 patients who later progressed to ophthalmopathy.

The cysteine opens and the phenylalanine closes a CDR3 of 13 amino acids. The DNA shown is the 39-base CDR3, in frame from base 1. Ends trimmed: V by 4 bases, J by 5 bases; bases unmatched to a gene: 4. The germline V gene yields MNHEY for CDR1 and SVGAGI for CDR2. TCR beta CDR3 regions were amplified from RNA transcripts. For the first round of RT-PCR on the TCR CDR3, the HTBI primer set was used together with the Qiagen OneStep RT-PCR kit. Libraries were constructed in a second round of multiplex PCR, after which size selection and purification were performed. Sequencing of the libraries was done on an Illumina HiSeq2000 using paired-end 100 bp reads. Regarding the original processing steps: SOAPnuke was used to process the raw data, with reads discarded if the reads contained adapters or uncalled bases, had a mean Phred below 15, or lacked an exact constant-primer or identifier match. High-quality paired reads were merged using COPE v1.2.5, and each unique nucleotide sequence was defined as a clonotype. Clonotypes were aligned to IMGT TRBV, TRBD and TRBJ reference segments using MiTCR v1.1. The analysis included only V-J combinations with a frequency above 0.0001, which together covered 98% to 99.2% of the repertoires. A TCS score was defined as the ratio between F50 (clonal expansion) and ExV (chaos), using BLOSUM62-based TCRdist between CDR3 peptides within each V-J. Welch's t-statistics and random forest reduced just over 500 V-J features to 13, which were used in a naive Bayes classifier (R e1071). TCRdb reanalyzed the raw reads on its own, using fastp at Q25 for trimming and MiXCR for clone calling, and kept in-frame beta chains. Entries are consolidated by CDR3 protein sequence, retaining the most common genes and DNA. TCRdb's processing, not the authors' own work, is the source of the V and J calls. The sample table shows 300,000 to 450,000 distinct CDR3 sequences, and about 15% are seen once. The ten largest clones represent around a third of the sample.

The paper's findings and limits, for the study overall: Blood samples also contained most of the expanded thyroid clonotypes (frequency above 0.001), which suggests that blood repertoires may reflect thyroid immune responses. No statistical method was used to fix the sample size in advance, and group allocation was not hidden from the investigators. Ophthalmopathy was separated from stable hyperthyroidism by a 13 V-J signature model, with around 90% sensitivity and roughly 84% specificity obtained in cross-validation and 80%/75% obtained in testing. In validation, the model predicted progression to ophthalmopathy a median of around six months before onset, with over 60% sensitivity and about 75% specificity.

The hyperthyroidism patients were between 18 and 65 years old and newly diagnosed, with a disease duration of less than 2 months. Exclusion was applied to patients with uncontrolled infections, other autoimmune diseases, pregnancy or lactation. Clinical symptoms, serum thyroxine and TRAb, thyroid ultrasound, and orbital computed tomography formed the basis for the diagnoses. For progressor patients, blood was drawn at the first diagnosis of hyperthyroidism, before any ophthalmopathy symptoms had appeared. Ficoll-Paque density gradient centrifugation was used to isolate PBMCs from approximately 10 ml of fresh peripheral blood. Progressor patients were defined as those initially diagnosed with Graves' hyperthyroidism in whom ophthalmopathy developed during follow-up. Total RNA was extracted with Trizol reagent, and quality was checked on an Agilent 2100 Bioanalyzer. On this clonotype: The antigen it binds to is not known. Per-base quality was not reported, and no clone a single base away is much larger than it.

Material for sequencing was blood. This sequence originates from a woman under 40 with Graves' hyperthyroidism that later progressed to Graves' ophthalmopathy. The chain was built from TRBV6-5 and TRBJ1-2, and 7 junctional nucleotides match TRBD1. The DNA is as follows: TGTGCCAGCAGTTTCGGACAGGCTTATGGCTACACCTTC. Translated, it gives CASSFGQAYGYTF.